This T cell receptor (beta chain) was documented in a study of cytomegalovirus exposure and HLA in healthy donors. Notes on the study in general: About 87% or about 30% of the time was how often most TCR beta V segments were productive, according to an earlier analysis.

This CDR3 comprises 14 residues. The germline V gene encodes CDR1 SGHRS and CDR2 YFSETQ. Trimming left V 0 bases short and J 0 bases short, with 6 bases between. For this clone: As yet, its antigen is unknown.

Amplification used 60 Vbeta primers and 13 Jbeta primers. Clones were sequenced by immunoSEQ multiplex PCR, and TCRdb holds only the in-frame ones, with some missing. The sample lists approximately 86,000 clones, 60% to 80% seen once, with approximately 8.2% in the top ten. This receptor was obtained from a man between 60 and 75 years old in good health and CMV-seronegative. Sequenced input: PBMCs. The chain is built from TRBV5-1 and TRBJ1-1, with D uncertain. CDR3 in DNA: TGCGCCAGCAGCTTGGAACACGTGAACACTGAAGCTTTCTTT. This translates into CASSLEHVNTEAFF.